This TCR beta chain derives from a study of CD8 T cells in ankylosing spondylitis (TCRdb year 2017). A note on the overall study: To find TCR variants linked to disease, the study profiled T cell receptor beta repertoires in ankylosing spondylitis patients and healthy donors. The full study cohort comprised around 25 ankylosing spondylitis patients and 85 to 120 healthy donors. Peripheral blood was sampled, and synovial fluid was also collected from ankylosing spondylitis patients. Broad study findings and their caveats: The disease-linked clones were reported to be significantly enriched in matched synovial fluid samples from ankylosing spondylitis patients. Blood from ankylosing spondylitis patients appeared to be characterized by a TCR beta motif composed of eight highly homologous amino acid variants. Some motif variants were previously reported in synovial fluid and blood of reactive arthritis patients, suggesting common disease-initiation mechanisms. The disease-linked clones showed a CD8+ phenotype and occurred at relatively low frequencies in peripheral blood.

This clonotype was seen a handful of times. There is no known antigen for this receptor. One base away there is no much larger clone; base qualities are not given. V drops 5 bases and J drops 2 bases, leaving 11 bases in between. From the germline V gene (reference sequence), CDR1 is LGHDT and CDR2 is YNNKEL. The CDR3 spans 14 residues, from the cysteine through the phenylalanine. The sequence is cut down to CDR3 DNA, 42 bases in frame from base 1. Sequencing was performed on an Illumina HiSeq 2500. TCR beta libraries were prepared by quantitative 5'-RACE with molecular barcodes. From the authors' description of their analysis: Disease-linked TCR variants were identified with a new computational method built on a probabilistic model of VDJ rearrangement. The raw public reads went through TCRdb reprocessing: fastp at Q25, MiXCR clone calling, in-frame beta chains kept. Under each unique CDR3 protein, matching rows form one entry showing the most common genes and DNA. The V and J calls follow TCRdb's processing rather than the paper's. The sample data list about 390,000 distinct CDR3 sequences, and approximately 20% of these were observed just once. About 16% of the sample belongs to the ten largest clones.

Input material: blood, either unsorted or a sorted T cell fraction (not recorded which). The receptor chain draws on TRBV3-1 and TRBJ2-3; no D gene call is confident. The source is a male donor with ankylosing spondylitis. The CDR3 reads CASSIGPTTDTQYF. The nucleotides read TGTGCCAGCAGCATAGGACCGACCACAGATACGCAGTATTTT.